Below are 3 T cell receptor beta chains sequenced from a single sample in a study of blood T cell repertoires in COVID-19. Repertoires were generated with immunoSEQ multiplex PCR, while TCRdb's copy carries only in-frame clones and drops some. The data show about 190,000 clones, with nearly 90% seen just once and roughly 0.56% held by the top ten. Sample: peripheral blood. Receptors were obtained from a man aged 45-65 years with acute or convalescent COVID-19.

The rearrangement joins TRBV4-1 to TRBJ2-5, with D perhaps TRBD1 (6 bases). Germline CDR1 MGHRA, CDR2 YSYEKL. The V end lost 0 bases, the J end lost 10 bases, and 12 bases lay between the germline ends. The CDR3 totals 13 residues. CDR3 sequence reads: CASSQERTAVQYF. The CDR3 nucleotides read TGCGCCAGCAGCCAAGAAAGGACAGCCGTCCAGTACTTC.

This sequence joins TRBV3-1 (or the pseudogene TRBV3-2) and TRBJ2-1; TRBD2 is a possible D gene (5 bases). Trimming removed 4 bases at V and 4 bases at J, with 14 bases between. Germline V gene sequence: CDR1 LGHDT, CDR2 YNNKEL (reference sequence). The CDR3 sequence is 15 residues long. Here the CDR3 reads CASSPTFGEYNEQFF. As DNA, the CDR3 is TGTGCCAGCAGCCCGACGTTCGGGGAGTACAATGAGCAGTTCTTC.

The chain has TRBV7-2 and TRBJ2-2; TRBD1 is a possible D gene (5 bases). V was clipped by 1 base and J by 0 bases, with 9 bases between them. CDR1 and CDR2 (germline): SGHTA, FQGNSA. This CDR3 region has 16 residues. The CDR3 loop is CASSLVGLANTGELFF. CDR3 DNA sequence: TGTGCCAGCAGCTTAGTGGGGCTAGCGAACACCGGGGAGCTGTTTTTT.